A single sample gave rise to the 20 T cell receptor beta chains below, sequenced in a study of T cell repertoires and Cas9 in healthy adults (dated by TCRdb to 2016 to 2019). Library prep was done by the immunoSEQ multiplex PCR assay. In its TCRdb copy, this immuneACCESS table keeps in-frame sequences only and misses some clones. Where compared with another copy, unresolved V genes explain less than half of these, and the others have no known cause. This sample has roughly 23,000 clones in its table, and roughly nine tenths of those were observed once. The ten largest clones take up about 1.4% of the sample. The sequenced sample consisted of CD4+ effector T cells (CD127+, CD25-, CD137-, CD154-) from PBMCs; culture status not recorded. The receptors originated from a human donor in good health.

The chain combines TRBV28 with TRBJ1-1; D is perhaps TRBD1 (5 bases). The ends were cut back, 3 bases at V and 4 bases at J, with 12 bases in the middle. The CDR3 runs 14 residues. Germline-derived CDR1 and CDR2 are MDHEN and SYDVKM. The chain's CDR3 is CASSFSRGGTEAFF. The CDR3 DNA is TGTGCCAGCAGTTTCAGTCGCGGGGGCACTGAAGCTTTCTTT.

CDR3 residues: CASSKGELAVVGTDAFQETQYF. In DNA, the CDR3 is TGTGCCAGCAGCAAAGGGGAGTTAGCTGTCGTCGGGACTGACGCTTTCCAAGAGACCCAGTACTTC. The chain joins TRBV21-1 to TRBJ2-5; TRBD2, the table's D call, was not compared with the DNA. TRBV21-1 constitutes a pseudogene. The CDR3 spans 22 residues.

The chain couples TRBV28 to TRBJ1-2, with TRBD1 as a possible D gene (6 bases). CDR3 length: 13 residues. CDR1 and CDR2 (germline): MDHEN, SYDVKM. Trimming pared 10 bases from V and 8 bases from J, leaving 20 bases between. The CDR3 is CATYGTPVGGYTF. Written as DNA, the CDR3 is TGTGCCACTTACGGGACACCCGTAGGGGGCTACACCTTC.

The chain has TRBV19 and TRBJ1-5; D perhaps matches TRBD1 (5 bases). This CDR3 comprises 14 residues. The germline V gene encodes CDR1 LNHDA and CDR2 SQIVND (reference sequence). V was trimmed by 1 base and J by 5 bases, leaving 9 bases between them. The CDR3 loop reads CASSIGQGHQPQHF. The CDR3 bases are TGTGCCAGTAGTATAGGGCAGGGCCATCAGCCCCAGCATTTT.

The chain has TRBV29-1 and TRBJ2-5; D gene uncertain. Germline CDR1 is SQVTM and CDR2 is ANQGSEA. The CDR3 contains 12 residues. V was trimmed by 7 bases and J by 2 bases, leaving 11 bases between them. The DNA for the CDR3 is TGCAGCGCTCAGGAGCCTCAAGAGACCCAGTACTTC. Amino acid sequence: CSAQEPQETQYF.

CDR3 bases: TGCGCCAGCAGCATCCAAGAGACCCAGTACTTC. Translating it yields CASSIQETQYF. This chain connects TRBV5-1 to TRBJ2-5; D not certain. V gave up 4 bases and J gave up 1 base, with 2 bases separating them. The CDR3 sequence is 11 residues long. Germline V gives CDR1 SGHRS, CDR2 YFSETQ.

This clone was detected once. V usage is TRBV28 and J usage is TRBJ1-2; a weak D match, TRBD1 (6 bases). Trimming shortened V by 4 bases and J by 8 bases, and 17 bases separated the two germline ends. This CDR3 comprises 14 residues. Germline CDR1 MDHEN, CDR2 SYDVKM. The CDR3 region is CASSSLSTGWGYTF. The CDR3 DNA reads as TGTGCCAGCAGTTCCCTCTCGACAGGCTGGGGCTACACCTTC.

CDR3 nucleotides: TGTGCCAGCGCTCCCAGCGGAGGGGGTGTTAATTCACCCCTCCACTTT. This gives the protein CASAPSGGGVNSPLHF. The rearrangement joins TRBV2 to TRBJ1-6, with a possible D match to TRBD1 (6 bases). Looked up from germline, CDR1 is SNHLY and CDR2 is FYNNEI. The CDR3 runs 16 residues. Deletions cut 8 bases from V and 6 bases from J, with 20 bases between.

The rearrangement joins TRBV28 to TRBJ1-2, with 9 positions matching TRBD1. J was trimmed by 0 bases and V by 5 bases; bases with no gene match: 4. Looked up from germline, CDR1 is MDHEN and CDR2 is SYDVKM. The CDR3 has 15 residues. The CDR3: CASSRTGAANYGYTF. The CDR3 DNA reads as TGTGCCAGCAGTAGGACAGGGGCAGCTAACTATGGCTACACCTTC.

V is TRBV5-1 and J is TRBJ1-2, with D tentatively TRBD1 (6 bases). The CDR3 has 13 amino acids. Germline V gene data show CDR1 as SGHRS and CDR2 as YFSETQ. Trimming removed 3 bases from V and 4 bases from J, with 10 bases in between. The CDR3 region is CASSYGQSYGYTF. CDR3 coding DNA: TGCGCCAGCAGCTACGGACAGAGCTATGGCTACACCTTC.

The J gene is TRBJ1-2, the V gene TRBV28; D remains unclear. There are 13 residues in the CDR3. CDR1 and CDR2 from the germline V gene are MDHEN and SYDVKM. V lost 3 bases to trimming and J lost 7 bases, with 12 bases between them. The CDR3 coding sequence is TGTGCCAGCAGTTTTTTGACCCCCCCTGGCTACACCTTC. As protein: CASSFLTPPGYTF.

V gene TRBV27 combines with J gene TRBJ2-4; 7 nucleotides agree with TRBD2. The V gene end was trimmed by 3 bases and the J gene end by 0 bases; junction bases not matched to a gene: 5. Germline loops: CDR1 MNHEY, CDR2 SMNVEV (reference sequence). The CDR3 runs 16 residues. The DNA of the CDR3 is TGTGCCAGCAGTTTGCTAAGCGGGGTAGCCAAAAACATTCAGTACTTC. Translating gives CASSLLSGVAKNIQYF.

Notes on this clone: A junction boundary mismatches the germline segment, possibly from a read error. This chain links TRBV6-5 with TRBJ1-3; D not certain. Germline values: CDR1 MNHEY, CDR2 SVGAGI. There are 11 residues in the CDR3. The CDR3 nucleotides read TGTGCCAGCTTTTCTGAAAACACCATATATTTT. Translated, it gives CASFSENTIYF.

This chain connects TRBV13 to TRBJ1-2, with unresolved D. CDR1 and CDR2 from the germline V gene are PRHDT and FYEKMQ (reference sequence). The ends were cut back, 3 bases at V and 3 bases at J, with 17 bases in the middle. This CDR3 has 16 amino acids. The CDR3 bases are TGTGCCAGCAGCTTGAAGGAGGGATCTCGACACTATGGCTACACCTTC. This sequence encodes CASSLKEGSRHYGYTF.

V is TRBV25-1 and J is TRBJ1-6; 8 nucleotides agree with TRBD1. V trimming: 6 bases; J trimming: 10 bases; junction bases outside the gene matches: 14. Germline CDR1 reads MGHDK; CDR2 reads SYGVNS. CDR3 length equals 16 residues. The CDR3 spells CASSETLTGGHSPLHF. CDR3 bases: TGTGCCAGCAGCGAAACACTCACAGGGGGTCACTCACCCCTCCACTTT.

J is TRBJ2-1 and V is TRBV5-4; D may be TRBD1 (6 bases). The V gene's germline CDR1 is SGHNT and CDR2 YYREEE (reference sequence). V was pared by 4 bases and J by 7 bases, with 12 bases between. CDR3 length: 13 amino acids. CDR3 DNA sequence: TGTGCCAGCAGCCCAGGGGAAGGGAATGAGCAGTTCTTC. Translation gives CASSPGEGNEQFF.

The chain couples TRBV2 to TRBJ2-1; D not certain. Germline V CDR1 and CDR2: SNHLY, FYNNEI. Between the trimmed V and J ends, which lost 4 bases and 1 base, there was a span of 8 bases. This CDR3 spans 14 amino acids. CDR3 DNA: TGTGCCAGCAGTGCTGGGCGTTCCTACAATGAGCAGTTCTTC. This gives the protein CASSAGRSYNEQFF.

The CDR3 is CASAGYAGTEAFF. CDR3 nucleotides: TGTGCCAGCGCAGGGTATGCGGGCACTGAAGCTTTCTTT. V is TRBV27 and J is TRBJ1-1; D is perhaps TRBD1 (5 bases). Per the germline V gene, CDR1 is MNHEY and CDR2 is SMNVEV (reference sequence). CDR3 length: 13 residues. V lost 8 bases and J lost 4, with 14 bases in between.

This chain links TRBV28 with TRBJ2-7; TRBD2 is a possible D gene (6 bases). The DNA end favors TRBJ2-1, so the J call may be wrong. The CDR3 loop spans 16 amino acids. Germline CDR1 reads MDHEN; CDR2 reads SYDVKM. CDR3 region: CASSTLGTQFYNEQFF. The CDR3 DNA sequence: TGTGCCAGCAGTACTCTAGGGACTCAATTTTACAATGAGCAGTTCTTC.

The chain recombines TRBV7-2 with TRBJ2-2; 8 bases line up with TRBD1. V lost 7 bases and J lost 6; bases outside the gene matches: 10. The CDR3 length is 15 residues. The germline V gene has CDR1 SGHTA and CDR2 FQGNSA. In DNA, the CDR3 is TGTGCCAGCACCCTTAACAGGGGGGTGGCCGGGGAGCTGTTTTTT. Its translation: CASTLNRGVAGELFF.